These 2 T cell receptor beta chains came from one sample sequenced in a study of beta chain features in type 1 diabetes. Expressed TCRB transcripts were sequenced, since all the RNA that had been isolated was reverse transcribed. TCRdb keeps only in-frame clones here, not all; method: immunoSEQ multiplex PCR. The sample shows around 430,000 clones, 30% of them seen only once. The sample taken for sequencing was naive CD4+ T cells from blood. The origin of the receptors is a man between 18 and 35 years old in good health.

With regard to this clone: The same CDR3 can be traced to other DNA sequences in this sample. V usage is TRBV9 and J usage is TRBJ2-5; a weak D match, TRBD1 (6 bases). The V end was cut by 5 bases, the J end by 2 bases, with 10 bases between. This CDR3 has 13 residues. Germline-derived CDR1 and CDR2 are SGDLS and YYNGEE. CDR3 bases: TGTGCCAGCAGTTTTGGACAGCAAGAGACCCAGTACTTC. Translating gives CASSFGQQETQYF.

The chain links TRBV18 to TRBJ2-1; TRBD2 agrees at 10 bases. The V and J ends lost 6 bases and 2 bases, in that order; junction bases with no gene match: 4. CDR1 and CDR2 (germline): KGHSH, LQKENI. The CDR3 sequence is 15 residues long. CDR3: CASSDGLAAYNEQFF. The CDR3 DNA reads TGTGCCAGCTCGGATGGACTAGCGGCCTACAATGAGCAGTTCTTC.